This T cell receptor beta chain appears in the sequencing data of a study of T cells in Graves' hyperthyroidism and ophthalmopathy. Study-wide context: At the time of initial diagnosis and before any treatment, peripheral blood was collected. Study results and limitations: Peripheral blood also featured most of the thyroid clonotypes expanded above 0.001.

Trimming left V 7 bases short and J 0 bases short, with 10 bases between. Germline CDR1 DFQATT, CDR2 SNEGSKA (reference sequence). This CDR3 spans 13 amino acids. The investigators amplified TCR beta CDR3 regions from RNA transcripts. RT-PCR in the first round (using the HTBI primer set) targeted the TCR CDR3. TCRdb itself ran the multiplex PCR reads through MiXCR, one entry per CDR3 protein. The data hold over 300,000 distinct CDR3 sequences, with 14% observed a single time. With regard to this clonotype: Its antigen remains unknown.

An absence of ophthalmopathy progression within 18 months meant stable Graves' hyperthyroidism. More than 8.5 ml of fresh peripheral blood supplied the PBMCs. J is TRBJ2-1 and V is TRBV20-1, with no clear D. Material for sequencing was blood. The sequence was obtained from a woman aged 60-75 years with Graves' hyperthyroidism. The CDR3 sequence is CSVRTGSYNEQFF. In DNA form, the CDR3 reads TGCAGTGTCCGAACGGGCTCCTACAATGAGCAGTTCTTC.